This T cell receptor (beta chain) was observed in a study of Ad26.COV2.S vaccination and SARS-CoV-2 variants. Study-level points and caveats: Post-vaccination breadth of spike-specific CD8+ and CD4+ T cell responses was reportedly substantial. Non-spike TCR breadth was similar in vaccine and placebo recipients. Spike-specific TCR breadth in vaccine recipients exceeded that seen in placebo recipients.

The treatment denotes: about 20 received Ad26.COV2.S at low or high dose, single or two shots; roughly 5 received placebo; per-sample allocation not given. Following the first vaccine or placebo injection, samples were taken on day 63. Cohort 1b enrolled adults aged 18-55 years in Boston. Germline loops: CDR1 SGHTA, CDR2 FQGNSA. Trimming left V 5 bases short and J 0 bases short, with 9 bases between. The CDR3 sequence is 14 residues long. Repertoires were generated with immunoSEQ multiplex PCR, while TCRdb's copy carries only in-frame clones and drops some. The sample lists about 330,000 clones; roughly 90% were seen once. For this clone: What it recognizes is unknown.

The chain has TRBV7-2 and TRBJ2-3, with D possibly TRBD2 on 5 matching bases. This receptor was taken from a person between 18 and 65 years old who received the Ad26.COV2.S COVID-19 vaccine or a placebo. The starting material was peripheral blood, obtained in a trial of Ad26.COV2.S vaccine versus placebo. Here the CDR3 DNA reads TGTGCCAGCAGCCCGTGGACTAGCACAGATACGCAGTATTTT. As protein: CASSPWTSTDTQYF.